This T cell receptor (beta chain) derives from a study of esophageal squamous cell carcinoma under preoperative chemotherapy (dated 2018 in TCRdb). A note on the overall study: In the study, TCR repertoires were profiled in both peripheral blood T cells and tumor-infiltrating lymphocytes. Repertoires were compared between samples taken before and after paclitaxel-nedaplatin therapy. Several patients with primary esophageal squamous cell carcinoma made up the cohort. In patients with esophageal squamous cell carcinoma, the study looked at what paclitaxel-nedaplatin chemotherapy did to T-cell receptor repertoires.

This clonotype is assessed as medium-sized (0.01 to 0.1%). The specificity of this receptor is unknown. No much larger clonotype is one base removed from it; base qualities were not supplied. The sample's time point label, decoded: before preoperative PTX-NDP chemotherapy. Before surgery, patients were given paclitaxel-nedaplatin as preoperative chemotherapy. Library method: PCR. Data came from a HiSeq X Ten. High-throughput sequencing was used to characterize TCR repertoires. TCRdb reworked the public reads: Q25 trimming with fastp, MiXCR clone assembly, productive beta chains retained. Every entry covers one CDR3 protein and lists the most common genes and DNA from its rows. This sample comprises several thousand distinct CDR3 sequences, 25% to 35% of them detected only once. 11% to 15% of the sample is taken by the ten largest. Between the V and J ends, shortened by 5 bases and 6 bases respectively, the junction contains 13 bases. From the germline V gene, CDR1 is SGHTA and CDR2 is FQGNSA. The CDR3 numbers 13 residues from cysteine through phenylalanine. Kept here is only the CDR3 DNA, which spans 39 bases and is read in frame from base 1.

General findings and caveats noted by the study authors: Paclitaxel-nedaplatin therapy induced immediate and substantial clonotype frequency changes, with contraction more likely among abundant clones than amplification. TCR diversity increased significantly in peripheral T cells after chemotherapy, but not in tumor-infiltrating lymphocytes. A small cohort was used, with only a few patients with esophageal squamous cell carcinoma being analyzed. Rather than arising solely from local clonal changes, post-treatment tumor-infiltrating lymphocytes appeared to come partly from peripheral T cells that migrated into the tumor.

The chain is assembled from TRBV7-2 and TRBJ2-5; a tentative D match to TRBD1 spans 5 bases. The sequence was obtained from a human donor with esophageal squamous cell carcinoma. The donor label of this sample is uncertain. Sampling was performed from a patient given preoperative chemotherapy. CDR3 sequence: CASSPSKGKTQYF. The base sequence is TGTGCCAGCAGCCCCTCTAAGGGGAAGACCCAGTACTTC.